The 27 T cell receptor beta chains listed next were all sequenced from one sample in a study of cytomegalovirus exposure and HLA in healthy donors. The PCR had 60 Vbeta and 13 Jbeta primers. Sequenced by immunoSEQ multiplex PCR; TCRdb stores in-frame clones only, minus some. The sample yields under 200,000 clones, about four fifths seen once. The specimen sequenced was PBMCs. The receptor source for this set is a woman between 18 and 29 years old in good health and CMV-seronegative.

V gene TRBV7-9 combines with J gene TRBJ2-6; D remains unclear. Germline V gives CDR1 SEHNR, CDR2 FQNEAQ (reference sequence). This CDR3 contains 15 residues. Deletions cut 4 bases from V and 2 bases from J, with 9 bases between. The CDR3: CASSSVQTGANVLTF. Written as DNA, the CDR3 is TGTGCCAGCAGCTCAGTCCAGACTGGGGCCAACGTCCTGACTTTC.

This chain connects TRBV2 to TRBJ2-7; TRBD1 agrees at 9 bases. Trimming took 7 bases from V and 4 from J; bases not matched to a gene: 5. The CDR3 runs 13 residues. From germline, CDR1 is SNHLY and CDR2 FYNNEI. CDR3 protein: CASMRTGEYEQYF. DNA of the CDR3: TGTGCCAGCATGAGGACAGGGGAATACGAGCAGTACTTC.

CDR3 residues: CASSWAVEGNIQYF. The CDR3 coding sequence is TGTGCCAGCAGCTGGGCGGTGGAGGGAAACATTCAGTACTTC. V and J are TRBV5-6 and TRBJ2-4, with a weak D call TRBD2 (6 bases). The germline V and J ends were trimmed by 3 bases and 6 bases, with 13 bases remaining between them. CDR3 size: 14 residues. Per germline, CDR1 SGHDT and CDR2 YYEEEE.

The chain employs TRBV11-3 and TRBJ2-7; D uncertain. CDR1 is SGHNT, CDR2 YENEEA, per germline. The CDR3 has 13 residues. V dropped 5 bases and J dropped 2 bases, with 10 bases sitting between them. CDR3 loop: CASSERGPYEQYV. Here the CDR3 DNA reads TGTGCCAGCAGCGAGCGCGGCCCCTACGAGCAGTACGTC.

The J gene is TRBJ2-2, the V gene TRBV6-5; TRBD1 agrees at 7 bases. CDR3 length equals 14 residues. The V gene end was trimmed by 7 bases and the J gene end by 0 bases; junction bases not matched to a gene: 2. Per germline, CDR1 MNHEY and CDR2 SVGAGI. In DNA, the CDR3 is TGTGCCAGCAAGACAGGGTCGAACACCGGGGAGCTGTTTTTT. This gives the protein CASKTGSNTGELFF.

This clone occurred a few times. The genes are TRBV6-6 and TRBJ1-1; D not certain. The length of the CDR3 is 16 residues. V was shortened by 0 bases and J by 6 bases, with 17 bases between the two germline ends. The germline gives CDR1 MNHNY, CDR2 SVGAGI (reference sequence). CDR3 sequence (DNA): TGTGCCAGCAGTTACTCACCCCGGACTCTCCGCCCTGAAGCTTTCTTT. Encoded protein: CASSYSPRTLRPEAFF.

The V gene is TRBV12-5, the J gene TRBJ2-7; maybe TRBD2 (6 bases). Germline V CDR1 and CDR2: LGHNT, FRNRAP. The CDR3 loop spans 16 amino acids. With 1 base removed from V and 2 bases from J, the gap between germline ends came to 15 bases. The CDR3 nucleotides are TGTGCTAGTGGTTTGGGGGGGACTTCTCGACCCTACGAGCAGTACTTC. Its protein is CASGLGGTSRPYEQYF.

On this clone itself: Relative to the germline gene, one junction end is altered; a read error may explain this. V is TRBV6-1 and J is TRBJ2-1; 8 nucleotides align to TRBD2. Germline lookup yields CDR1 MNHNS and CDR2 SASEGT. The CDR3 totals 20 residues. The CDR3 region has the DNA TGTGCCGGCAGTGAACTTATGGCCCGAAGCGGGAGACCCTCCTACAATGAGCAGTTCTTC. Translated, it gives CAGSELMARSGRPSYNEQFF.

The genes are TRBV28 and TRBJ2-5; 12 bases match TRBD1. The V gene end was trimmed by 3 bases and the J gene end by 0 bases; junction bases not matched to a gene: 11. CDR1 is MDHEN, CDR2 SYDVKM, per germline. CDR3 length: 19 residues. CDR3 DNA: TGTGCCAGCAGTTTTCACCCGGGACAGGGGGCTAGTGACCAAGAGACCCAGTACTTC. It codes for CASSFHPGQGASDQETQYF.

DNA for the CDR3: TGTGCCAGCAGCTTAGCAGGACAAGAGCAGTTCTTC. Its translation: CASSLAGQEQFF. The rearrangement links TRBV7-8 to TRBJ2-1; tentatively, D is TRBD1 (5 bases). V was clipped by 0 bases and J by 10 bases, with 7 bases between them. This CDR3 region has 12 residues. Germline CDR1 is SGHVS and CDR2 is FQNEAQ.

The V and J genes are TRBV9 and TRBJ2-7; a possible D gene is TRBD2 (6 bases). The CDR3 sequence is 15 residues long. Germline assignment: CDR1 SGDLS and CDR2 YYNGEE. V was shortened by 4 bases and J by 4 bases, with 18 bases between the two germline ends. CDR3 residues: CASSPSAGTLYEQYF. DNA of the CDR3: TGTGCCAGCAGCCCATCAGCCGGGACTCTTTACGAGCAGTACTTC.

The rearrangement links TRBV7-2 to TRBJ2-3; D call uncertain. Germline V gives CDR1 SGHTA, CDR2 FQGNSA. This CDR3 is 13 amino acids long. The V end was cut by 1 base, the J end by 4 bases, with 6 bases between. CDR3 nucleotides: TGTGCCAGCAGCTTAGGTGGAGCAGATACGCAGTATTTT. Its translation: CASSLGGADTQYF.

V and J are TRBV27 and TRBJ2-1, with TRBD2 identical over 14 bases. J was trimmed by 8 bases and V by 6 bases; bases with no gene match: 6. The germline V gene encodes CDR1 MNHEY and CDR2 SMNVEV (reference sequence). The CDR3 totals 15 residues. The CDR3 is CASRPAGLAGDEQFF. The CDR3 DNA reads as TGTGCCAGCAGACCGGCGGGACTAGCGGGAGATGAGCAGTTCTTC.

The V and J genes are TRBV7-2 and TRBJ2-3, with 7 bases aligning to TRBD2. J gave up 12 bases and V 1 base, and 10 bases lay outside the gene matches. Germline loops: CDR1 SGHTA, CDR2 FQGNSA. The CDR3 spans 14 residues. CDR3 nucleotides: TGTGCCAGCAGCTTAGTGACTAGCCCTTCCGGCCAGTATTTT. Protein: CASSLVTSPSGQYF.

J is TRBJ2-3 and V is TRBV29-1; 8 bases are shared with TRBD1. The CDR3 loop spans 16 amino acids. CDR1 is SQVTM and CDR2 is ANQGSEA in the germline V gene. V shed 3 bases, J shed 2 bases, and the junction held 10 bases outside the gene matches. The CDR3, as DNA: TGCAGCGTTGAGGGAATCCAGACAGGGGCCACAGATACGCAGTATTTT. It specifies CSVEGIQTGATDTQYF.

This chain joins TRBV5-1 and TRBJ2-1; D ambiguous. Deletions cut 1 base from V and 0 bases from J, with 8 bases between. CDR1 and CDR2 from the germline V gene are SGHRS and YFSETQ. This CDR3 region has 15 residues. The CDR3 spells CASSLNGDSYNEQFF. As DNA, the CDR3 is TGCGCCAGCAGCTTGAACGGAGACTCCTACAATGAGCAGTTCTTC.

V usage is TRBV29-1 and J usage is TRBJ2-2, with a possible D match to TRBD1 (6 bases). The V gene's germline CDR1 is SQVTM and CDR2 ANQGSEA. Trimming removed 6 bases from V and 2 bases from J, with 13 bases in between. The CDR3 runs 14 residues. The CDR3 DNA sequence: TGCAGCGTGAGAACAGGGTTAAACACCGGGGAGCTGTTTTTT. Translation gives CSVRTGLNTGELFF.

This clone has more than one count but fewer than ten. This chain uses TRBV6-6 with TRBJ1-5; no reliable D call. From germline, CDR1 is MNHNY and CDR2 SVGAGI (reference sequence). Trimming shortened V by 0 bases and J by 6 bases, and 6 bases separated the two germline ends. This CDR3 is built from 13 residues. The CDR3 loop reads CASSYSISQPQHF. The CDR3 region has the DNA TGTGCCAGCAGTTACTCTATTAGTCAGCCCCAGCATTTT.

The chain employs TRBV5-4 and TRBJ2-2; 7 bases line up with TRBD1. V trimming: 4 bases; J trimming: 2 bases; junction bases outside the gene matches: 5. The CDR3 is made up of 15 amino acids. Germline CDR1 SGHNT, CDR2 YYREEE (reference sequence). This CDR3 is CASSAGTDNTGELFF. The CDR3 bases are TGTGCCAGCAGCGCCGGGACAGATAACACCGGGGAGCTGTTTTTT.

This clone was counted once. This chain joins TRBV7-9 and TRBJ1-2, with 8 bases aligning to TRBD1. The CDR3 spans 14 residues. V was pared by 5 bases and J by 4 bases, with 6 bases of the junction left unmatched. The germline V gene has CDR1 SEHNR and CDR2 FQNEAQ (reference sequence). The CDR3 sequence is CASSGDRKAYGYTF. The CDR3 region has the DNA TGTGCCAGCAGCGGGGACAGGAAGGCCTATGGCTACACCTTC.

This chain joins TRBV6-9 and TRBJ1-4, with TRBD1 identical over 7 bases. The CDR3 sequence is 10 residues long. Per germline, CDR1 MNHGY and CDR2 SVAAGI. J was trimmed by 15 bases and V by 3 bases; bases with no gene match: 1. The CDR3 coding sequence is TGTGCCAGCAGTTACAGGGGGTTGTTTTTT. It yields the protein CASSYRGLFF.

The V and J genes are TRBV4-3 and TRBJ2-1, with 13 positions matching TRBD2. This CDR3 has 19 amino acids. The junction had 6 bases not matched to a gene; V was cut back by 0 bases and J by 1 base. CDR1 and CDR2 (germline): LGHNA, YSLEER. CDR3 amino acids: CASSQDALAGGLSYNEQFF. The CDR3 DNA reads TGCGCCAGCAGCCAAGATGCACTAGCGGGAGGGCTTTCCTACAATGAGCAGTTCTTC.

The V and J genes are TRBV30 and TRBJ2-7; D possibly corresponds to TRBD2 (5 bases). The germline V gene has CDR1 GTSNPN and CDR2 SVGIG (reference sequence). CDR3 length: 13 amino acids. With 2 bases removed from V and 3 bases from J, the gap between germline ends came to 11 bases. CDR3: CAWSTGAGYEQYV. The CDR3 region has the DNA TGTGCCTGGAGTACCGGTGCGGGCTACGAGCAGTACGTC.

The chain combines TRBV28 with TRBJ1-5; no firm D call. V was clipped by 5 bases and J by 2 bases, with 7 bases between them. The CDR3 length is 13 residues. Germline V gene lookup returns CDR1 MDHEN and CDR2 SYDVKM. This CDR3 reads CASSTPGNQPQHF. In DNA, the CDR3 is TGTGCCAGCAGTACCCCGGGCAATCAGCCCCAGCATTTT.

The J gene is TRBJ2-5, the V gene TRBV7-2; 7 bases agree with TRBD2. The last part of the DNA fits TRBJ2-7 better; the J call may be wrong. Germline lookup yields CDR1 SGHTA and CDR2 FQGNSA. CDR3 size: 16 residues. CDR3 sequence reads: CASSLAQSSGLYEQYF. The CDR3 coding sequence is TGTGCCAGCAGCTTAGCGCAGTCTAGCGGACTCTACGAGCAGTACTTC.

In its sample, this clone was seen once. V usage is TRBV6-6 and J usage is TRBJ2-1, with TRBD1 identical over 7 bases. The germline V gene encodes CDR1 MNHNY and CDR2 SVGAGI (reference sequence). Germline trimming cut 1 base from V and 7 bases from J; bases unmatched to any gene: 4. The CDR3 loop spans 14 amino acids. The CDR3 region has the DNA TGTGCCAGCAGTTACTTCGAGGGGGCAAATGAGCAGTTCTTC. Encoded protein: CASSYFEGANEQFF.

The V gene is TRBV19, the J gene TRBJ1-1, with TRBD1 identical over 7 bases. Trimming cost V 5 bases and J 1 base; bases outside gene matches: 7. The CDR3 length is 15 residues. Germline values: CDR1 LNHDA, CDR2 SQIVND (reference sequence). The CDR3 nucleotides are TGTGCCAGTAGTGCCCGACAGGGATCGAACACTGAAGCTTTCTTT. Its translation is CASSARQGSNTEAFF.